This is a list of T cell receptor beta chains from one sample in a study of T cell changes during pregnancy in multiple sclerosis. Here immunoSEQ multiplex PCR was the method, and the copy in TCRdb shows in-frame clones only, minus some. Seen here are under 65,000 clones, 91% observed once, and the top ten hold roughly 1.2%. Source: peripheral blood, taken after pregnancy. These receptors originate from a female donor in good health, enrolled as a control in a pregnancy study. Each CDR3 is given with its conserved first and last residue. Each record gives: D gene, V gene, J gene, clone size, CDR3 protein. The D gene is left open where the match is weak. Size is stated for part of the rows, as once, few or many counts, or as a class when the clone is expanded.

d_call: .; v_call: TRBV6-1; j_call: TRBJ2-7; clone_size: .; cdr3_aa: CASSESLQVEQYF
d_call: .; v_call: TRBV6-5; j_call: TRBJ2-4; clone_size: .; cdr3_aa: CASSYSGTSGKNIQYF
d_call: TRBD2; v_call: TRBV5-4; j_call: TRBJ2-3; clone_size: .; cdr3_aa: CASSLRSGGASDTQYF
d_call: .; v_call: TRBV5-1; j_call: TRBJ1-5; clone_size: .; cdr3_aa: CASSLEGYDSQPQHF
d_call: TRBD1; v_call: TRBV27; j_call: TRBJ2-3; clone_size: .; cdr3_aa: CASSSSGQGRKDTQYF
d_call: TRBD1; v_call: TRBV6-1; j_call: TRBJ1-1; clone_size: .; cdr3_aa: CASGGKQGEAFF
d_call: .; v_call: TRBV29-1; j_call: TRBJ2-2; clone_size: .; cdr3_aa: CSVEDQTVVGELFF
d_call: .; v_call: TRBV5-6; j_call: TRBJ2-1; clone_size: .; cdr3_aa: CASSPTGYNEQFF
d_call: .; v_call: TRBV6-5; j_call: TRBJ2-7; clone_size: .; cdr3_aa: CASSYRSSYEQYF
d_call: .; v_call: TRBV20-1; j_call: TRBJ1-3; clone_size: .; cdr3_aa: CSAMGGLIYF
d_call: TRBD2; v_call: TRBV10-2; j_call: TRBJ2-1; clone_size: .; cdr3_aa: CASSLAGSTINEQFF
d_call: TRBD2; v_call: TRBV18; j_call: TRBJ2-1; clone_size: .; cdr3_aa: CASSPLSASGFNEQFF
d_call: .; v_call: TRBV7-9; j_call: TRBJ2-6; clone_size: .; cdr3_aa: CASSSRQSSGANVLTF
d_call: TRBD2; v_call: TRBV4-1; j_call: TRBJ2-7; clone_size: .; cdr3_aa: CASSQGSSGAYEQYF
d_call: .; v_call: TRBV28; j_call: TRBJ2-6; clone_size: .; cdr3_aa: CASSFPGNEANVLTF
d_call: .; v_call: TRBV6-4; j_call: TRBJ1-2; clone_size: .; cdr3_aa: CASSGPGGYTF
d_call: TRBD1; v_call: TRBV6-5; j_call: TRBJ1-2; clone_size: .; cdr3_aa: CASSSDRAVLYGYTF
d_call: .; v_call: TRBV12-1; j_call: TRBJ2-1; clone_size: .; cdr3_aa: CASSFARFPSGASDEQFF
d_call: TRBD1; v_call: TRBV27; j_call: TRBJ1-4; clone_size: .; cdr3_aa: CASSPRTGGYEKLFF
d_call: TRBD2; v_call: TRBV28; j_call: TRBJ2-7; clone_size: once; cdr3_aa: CASSEITGGRYEQYF
d_call: TRBD1; v_call: TRBV5-1; j_call: TRBJ2-7; clone_size: .; cdr3_aa: CASSSTGLGEQYF
d_call: .; v_call: TRBV2; j_call: TRBJ1-2; clone_size: .; cdr3_aa: CASSGGGSGGYTF
d_call: .; v_call: TRBV19; j_call: TRBJ1-2; clone_size: .; cdr3_aa: CASSTSGHASSLDYGYTF
d_call: .; v_call: TRBV2; j_call: TRBJ2-7; clone_size: .; cdr3_aa: CASRKGTAPYEQYF
d_call: .; v_call: TRBV9; j_call: TRBJ2-1; clone_size: .; cdr3_aa: CASSVVSRGEQFF
d_call: TRBD2; v_call: TRBV7-2; j_call: TRBJ2-3; clone_size: .; cdr3_aa: CASSRAGGSTDTQYF
d_call: .; v_call: TRBV4-3; j_call: TRBJ1-6; clone_size: .; cdr3_aa: CASSQWDFNSPLHF
d_call: TRBD1; v_call: TRBV30; j_call: TRBJ1-5; clone_size: .; cdr3_aa: CAWSVRAGGPRSNQPQHF
d_call: .; v_call: TRBV10-2; j_call: TRBJ2-1; clone_size: .; cdr3_aa: CASSGSGPGLYNEQFF
d_call: .; v_call: TRBV29-1; j_call: TRBJ2-2; clone_size: .; cdr3_aa: CSVGTTGELFF
d_call: TRBD1; v_call: TRBV2; j_call: TRBJ1-4; clone_size: .; cdr3_aa: CASRFGTGNEKLFF
d_call: .; v_call: TRBV5-1; j_call: TRBJ1-1; clone_size: .; cdr3_aa: CASSLWGDRNTEAFF
d_call: .; v_call: TRBV28; j_call: TRBJ1-2; clone_size: .; cdr3_aa: CASSPHPRDREYYGYTF